This entry lists 9 T cell receptor beta chains sequenced from one sample in a study of blood T cells in healthy people across ages (dated by TCRdb to the mid-2010s). The library was generated by 5' RACE. These reads were obtained on an Illumina HiSeq 2500. The second PCR ran for roughly 7 to 12 cycles and used a J-beta primer mix along with a sample-barcoded 5' primer. TCRdb reanalyzed the raw reads on its own, using fastp at Q25 for trimming and MiXCR for clone calling, and kept in-frame beta chains. CDR3 protein sequences are deduplicated, and each keeps its most common genes and DNA. The sample contains under 2,000,000 distinct CDR3 sequences, around 50% of them found a single time. The top ten clones comprise 2% to 2.5% of the sample. The source material was blood. These receptor sequences come from a woman aged 40 to 55 in good health.

Comments on this clonotype: The junction does not match germline at one end; this may be a read error. The chain is built from TRBV29-1 and TRBJ2-3; D gene ambiguous. Germline V CDR1 and CDR2: SQVTM, ANQGSEA. This CDR3 is built from 14 residues. The CDR3 sequence: CSVIRSASTDMQYF. CDR3 nucleotide sequence: TGCAGCGTTATAAGATCCGCCTCCACAGATATGCAGTATTTT.

The J gene is TRBJ2-3, the V gene TRBV19, with D perhaps assigned TRBD1 or TRBD2 (5 bases each). V gave up 5 bases and J gave up 0 bases, with 12 bases separating them. In germline, CDR1 is LNHDA, CDR2 SQIVND (reference sequence). The CDR3 covers 15 residues. CDR3 loop: CASSGGVKSTDTQYF. CDR3 sequence (DNA): TGTGCCAGTAGTGGGGGTGTTAAAAGCACAGATACGCAGTATTTT.

This clonotype was recorded a few times. J is TRBJ2-1 and V is TRBV29-1, with D perhaps matching TRBD1 (6 bases). This CDR3 comprises 13 residues. Trimming pared 4 bases from V and 3 bases from J, leaving 10 bases between. Germline values: CDR1 SQVTM, CDR2 ANQGSEA. Written as DNA, the CDR3 is TGCAGCGTTGTTCTCAGGGGCTACAATGAGCAGTTCTTC. As protein: CSVVLRGYNEQFF.

This clonotype came up a few times. The chain couples TRBV20-1 to TRBJ2-3; D is uncertain. Deletions cut 1 base from V and 2 bases from J, with 4 bases between. Germline-derived CDR1 and CDR2 are DFQATT and SNEGSKA (reference sequence). The CDR3 runs 12 residues. The CDR3 spells CSARAYTDTQYF. The DNA for the CDR3 is TGCAGTGCTAGAGCCTACACAGATACGCAGTATTTT.

The CDR3 sequence: CASSSPGTPYYEQYF. Here the CDR3 DNA reads TGTGCCAGCAGTTCACCCGGGACACCCTATTACGAGCAGTACTTC. The chain couples TRBV27 to TRBJ2-7; possibly TRBD1 for D (6 bases). CDR3 length: 15 residues. The V gene lost 4 bases and the J gene lost 4 bases, with 17 bases spanning the gap. The germline V gene encodes CDR1 MNHEY and CDR2 SMNVEV (reference sequence).

V is TRBV7-2 and J is TRBJ1-5; no definite D call. With 5 bases removed from V and 0 bases from J, the gap between germline ends came to 14 bases. In germline, CDR1 is SGHTA, CDR2 FQGNSA. This CDR3 is 16 amino acids long. DNA for the CDR3: TGTGCCAGCAGCCTCACGAGCCCTTATAGCAATCAGCCCCAGCATTTT. This sequence encodes CASSLTSPYSNQPQHF.

This chain joins TRBV3-1 and TRBJ1-2; D is undetermined. Germline values: CDR1 LGHDT, CDR2 YNNKEL (reference sequence). This CDR3 comprises 13 residues. V lost 1 base and J 8 bases, leaving 11 bases between the germline ends. DNA of the CDR3: TGTGCCAGCAGCCAAGCCCTATATGGCGGCTACACCTTC. It yields the protein CASSQALYGGYTF.

This clonotype has at least ten counts. The chain combines TRBV29-1 with TRBJ2-7, with a weak D call TRBD1 (6 bases). The germline V gene has CDR1 SQVTM and CDR2 ANQGSEA. V was pared by 7 bases and J by 4 bases, with 11 bases between. The CDR3 runs to 11 residues. CDR3 region: CSGSDRYEQYF. In nucleotides, the CDR3 is TGCAGCGGGTCGGACAGATACGAGCAGTACTTC.

The J gene is TRBJ2-5, the V gene TRBV9; D is unresolved. V was cut by 0 bases and J by 4 bases, with 7 bases left in between. Germline V gene lookup returns CDR1 SGDLS and CDR2 YYNGEE. The CDR3 runs to 13 residues. As DNA, the CDR3 is TGTGCCAGCAGCGTAGCGTGGGGAGAGACCCAGTACTTC. Its protein product is CASSVAWGETQYF.